These 19 T cell receptor beta chains originate from one sample sequenced in a study of molecular identifiers for immune sequencing clone quantification. TCRdb reanalysed the PCR reads using MiXCR and keeps one entry per CDR3 protein. Here the sample spans 490,000 or so distinct CDR3 sequences, about 26% being singletons. The sample consisted of naive CD8+ T cells from blood, with Jurkat cell RNA spiked in. Subset here: FACS-sorted CD8+CD4-CCR7+CD45RA+ naive T cells. These TCRs come from a human donor in good health. Some libraries in this study had Jurkat cell RNA spiked in.

This clonotype has a count of ten or more. The V and J genes are TRBV30 and TRBJ1-5, with D perhaps TRBD1 (6 bases). Germline-derived CDR1 and CDR2 are GTSNPN and SVGIG (reference sequence). CDR3 size: 13 residues. The V gene lost 4 bases and the J gene lost 5 bases, with 12 bases spanning the gap. CDR3 in amino acids: CAWNRVPHQPQHF. As DNA, the CDR3 is TGTGCCTGGAACAGGGTCCCTCATCAGCCCCAGCATTTT.

The V and J genes are TRBV13 and TRBJ2-7, with TRBD1 matching over 7 bases. The CDR3 sequence is 12 residues long. Trimming removed 6 bases from V and 5 bases from J; junction bases left unmatched: 4. Germline-derived CDR1 and CDR2 are PRHDT and FYEKMQ (reference sequence). Written as DNA, the CDR3 is TGTGCCAGCAGGAAGACAGGGCACGAGCAGTACTTC. It translates to CASRKTGHEQYF. Full variable domain (remainder filled in from reference TRBV13 and TRBJ2-7): AAGVIQSPRHLIKEKRETATLKCYPIPRHDTVYWYQQGPGQDPQFLISFYEKMQSDKGSIPDRFSAQQFSDYHSELNMSSLELGDSALYFCASRKTGHEQYFGPGTRLTVT.

This clonotype is a singleton in its sample. The gene calls are TRBV9 and TRBJ1-4; a possible D gene is TRBD1 (5 bases). V shed 3 bases and J shed 10 bases, with 16 bases lying between them. The CDR3 has 14 residues. Germline assignment: CDR1 SGDLS and CDR2 YYNGEE. The CDR3 is CASSAGGRAGKLFF. The CDR3 nucleotides read TGTGCCAGCAGCGCCGGTGGCAGGGCTGGAAAACTGTTTTTT.

V gene TRBV5-3 combines with J gene TRBJ1-2, with D perhaps TRBD1 (6 bases). TRBV5-3 is an ORF, with its function uncertain. CDR3 size: 15 residues. The V end was cut by 8 bases, the J end by 2 bases, with 19 bases between. The CDR3 here is CASSHEWQGNYGYTF. DNA of the CDR3: TGTGCCAGCAGCCACGAGTGGCAGGGGAACTATGGCTACACCTTC.

This clonotype was picked up a small number of times. CDR3 loop: CASSLVTGRNTGELFF. DNA of the CDR3: TGTGCCAGCAGCTTAGTGACGGGCCGGAACACCGGGGAGCTGTTTTTT. This chain links TRBV7-9 with TRBJ2-2; no clear D. The V gene lost 1 base and the J gene lost 1 base, with 10 bases spanning the gap. This CDR3 is 16 amino acids long. Germline V gives CDR1 SEHNR, CDR2 FQNEAQ (reference sequence).

With respect to this clonotype: One end of the junction is discordant with germline, which a read error may explain. The rearrangement links TRBV4-1 to TRBJ1-1, with a tentative D call TRBD1 (5 bases). Germline-derived CDR1 and CDR2 are MGHRA and YSYEKL. The CDR3 length is 15 residues. The CDR3 DNA reads as TGCGCCAGCAGCCCGGTGGGGGGGGTAAACACTAAAGCTTTCTTT. It encodes CASSPVGGVNTKAFF.

This clonotype came up a few times. This rearrangement joins TRBV4-1 to TRBJ2-7; 7 bases line up with TRBD1. CDR3 length: 16 residues. The V gene end was trimmed by 0 bases and the J gene end by 4 bases; junction bases not matched to a gene: 9. Germline-derived CDR1 and CDR2 are MGHRA and YSYEKL. CDR3 DNA sequence: TGCGCCAGCAGCCAAGATACCGGGACAGAGTTATACGAGCAGTACTTC. Translated, it gives CASSQDTGTELYEQYF.

There are a few counts of this clonotype. The junction differs from germline at one of its ends, possibly a read error. The V and J genes are TRBV5-3 and TRBJ2-5, with 9 nucleotides matching TRBD2. TRBV5-3 is given ORF status, its function remaining uncertain. The CDR3 has 18 residues. In DNA, the CDR3 is TGTGCCAGCAGCTCAGGCGACGGGGAAGCGGGAGGCGGGAAGACCCAGTACTTC. This encodes CASSSGDGEAGGGKTQYF.

This clonotype appeared many times. V is TRBV29-1 and J is TRBJ2-1, with TRBD2 identical over 10 bases. This CDR3 has 14 residues. Trimming at V came to 6 bases and at J to 2 bases, leaving 4 bases not matched to a gene. Germline V lookup: CDR1 SQVTM, CDR2 ANQGSEA. CDR3 in amino acids: CSVTTSGTYNEQFF. CDR3 nucleotides: TGCAGCGTGACAACTAGCGGGACCTACAATGAGCAGTTCTTC.

For this clonotype: Just one base apart from a much larger clone, this may be a read error. The chain joins TRBV29-1 to TRBJ1-1; D is ambiguous. Germline V gene lookup returns CDR1 SQVTM and CDR2 ANQGSEA. This CDR3 is built from 13 residues. Trimming cost V 7 bases and J 3 bases, with 15 bases left between them. The chain's CDR3 is CSAIQSGHTEAFF. As DNA, the CDR3 is TGCAGCGCAATTCAAAGCGGGCACACTGAAGCTTTCTTT.

The chain links TRBV30 to TRBJ2-5; D is unresolved. The germline V and J ends were trimmed by 6 bases and 3 bases, with 26 bases remaining between them. Germline V gene lookup returns CDR1 GTSNPN and CDR2 SVGIG (reference sequence). This CDR3 comprises 17 residues. This CDR3 reads CACTAWTSSGPEETQYF. The CDR3 DNA sequence: TGTGCCTGTACCGCCTGGACCTCATCTGGGCCAGAAGAGACCCAGTACTTC.

This clonotype was seen more than once but under ten times. The V and J genes are TRBV6-5 and TRBJ2-2, with D unresolved. Germline V gives CDR1 MNHEY, CDR2 SVGAGI. This CDR3 has 15 amino acids. V gave up 6 bases and J gave up 5 bases, with 16 bases separating them. The CDR3 protein is CASSQELGRTGELFF. CDR3 nucleotides: TGTGCCAGCAGCCAAGAGCTGGGTCGTACCGGGGAGCTGTTTTTT.

This sequence joins TRBV3-1 and TRBJ2-5, with 8 bases that match TRBD1. This CDR3 contains 17 residues. Trimming removed 4 bases from V and 2 bases from J; junction bases left unmatched: 12. Germline assignment: CDR1 LGHDT and CDR2 YNNKEL (reference sequence). The CDR3 here is CASSPKISGGRQETQYF. CDR3 nucleotide sequence: TGTGCCAGCAGCCCCAAGATATCAGGGGGCCGACAAGAGACCCAGTACTTC.

With regard to this clonotype: A read error is possible here, since a much larger clone lies one base away. A read error is likely, as this CDR3 ends without the conserved phenylalanine or tryptophan. The chain employs TRBV4-1 and TRBJ2-7, with TRBD1 identical over 7 bases. Germline trimming cut 1 base from V and 3 bases from J; bases unmatched to any gene: 9. The germline CDR1 and CDR2 sequences are MGHRA and YSYEKL. This CDR3 is built from 16 residues. Here the CDR3 reads CASSQVSTGLGYEQYL. CDR3 DNA: TGCGCCAGCAGCCAAGTGTCGACAGGGCTGGGCTACGAGCAGTACCTC.

This clonotype was observed a handful of times. The rearrangement uses TRBV5-4 and TRBJ2-3; a possible D gene is TRBD2 (6 bases). This CDR3 comprises 16 residues. From germline, CDR1 is SGHNT and CDR2 YYREEE (reference sequence). The V end lost 4 bases, the J end lost 2 bases, and 17 bases lay between the germline ends. The CDR3 bases are TGTGCCAGCAGCATCCGGGACTTTACAGTCACAGATACGCAGTATTTT. Amino acids: CASSIRDFTVTDTQYF.

At least ten counts were recorded for this clonotype. This chain uses TRBV5-6 with TRBJ1-1, with a tentative D call TRBD1 (5 bases). The CDR3 totals 15 residues. In germline, CDR1 is SGHDT, CDR2 YYEEEE. The V end was cut by 0 bases, the J end by 0 bases, with 9 bases between. The CDR3 sequence is CASSLAPGLNTEAFF. The CDR3 DNA reads as TGTGCCAGCAGCTTGGCCCCAGGGCTGAACACTGAAGCTTTCTTT.

This clonotype turned up a few times. The chain employs TRBV6-6 and TRBJ2-1, with D possibly matching TRBD2 (5 bases). The germline gives CDR1 MNHNY, CDR2 SVGAGI (reference sequence). This CDR3 has 13 amino acids. V dropped 10 bases and J dropped 2 bases, with 12 bases sitting between them. This chain's CDR3 is CAITLGAYNEQFF. DNA for the CDR3: TGTGCCATCACACTCGGGGCCTACAATGAGCAGTTCTTC.

This clonotype was detected once. The chain has TRBV4-1 and TRBJ1-5; weak D call: TRBD1 (6 bases). Deletions cut 4 bases from V and 6 bases from J, with 16 bases between. CDR1 MGHRA and CDR2 YSYEKL come from the germline V gene. The CDR3 is 15 residues long. The DNA for the CDR3 is TGCGCCAGCAGCCGATCATTACAGGGTGGTCAGCCCCAGCATTTT. This gives the protein CASSRSLQGGQPQHF.

The table lists this clonotype with a few counts. This chain links TRBV3-1 with TRBJ2-2; maybe TRBD2 (7 bases). Germline loops: CDR1 LGHDT, CDR2 YNNKEL (reference sequence). V lost 2 bases to trimming and J lost 5 bases, with 12 bases between them. The CDR3 extends over 15 amino acids. The DNA for the CDR3 is TGTGCCAGCAGCCAACCCAGGGGAGGGACCGGGGAGCTGTTTTTT. It specifies CASSQPRGGTGELFF.